This T cell receptor (beta chain) was captured by sequencing in a study of a mutant IDH1 vaccine in newly diagnosed glioma. About the study: Patients were started on vaccination 4-6 weeks after radiotherapy alone, or with temozolomide cycles.

The assay was immunoSEQ multiplex PCR, and TCRdb's table has in-frame clones only and misses some. In the table there are approximately 45,000 clones, 80% to 95% of which are singletons. The time point here: week 35, safety follow-up. Mutant IDH1 20-mer peptide, at 300 ug, made up each vaccine dose, with topical imiquimod. For this clone: Antigen: not known.

This TCR was recovered from a man aged 45 to 65 with glioma. The sequences come from PBMCs, collected from a glioma patient whose treatment included an IDH1 peptide vaccine.

CDR3 nucleotide sequence: TGCGCCAGCAGCCAAGAACTTAAGCCGGGTGGCTACACCTTC. The encoded protein is CASSQELKPGGYTF. The chain links TRBV4-3 to TRBJ1-2; D gene uncertain. V lost 0 bases and J lost 7, with 12 bases in between. CDR1 is LGHNA and CDR2 is YSLEER in the germline V gene. The CDR3 covers 14 residues.